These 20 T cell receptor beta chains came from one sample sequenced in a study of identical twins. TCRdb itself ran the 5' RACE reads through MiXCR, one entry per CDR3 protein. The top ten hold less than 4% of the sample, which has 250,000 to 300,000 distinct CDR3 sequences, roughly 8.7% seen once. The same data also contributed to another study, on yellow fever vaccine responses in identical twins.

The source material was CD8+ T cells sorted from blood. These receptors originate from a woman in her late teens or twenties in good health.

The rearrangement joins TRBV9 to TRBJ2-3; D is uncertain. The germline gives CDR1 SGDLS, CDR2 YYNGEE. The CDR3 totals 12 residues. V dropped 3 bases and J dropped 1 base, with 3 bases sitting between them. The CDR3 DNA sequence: TGTGCCAGCAGCGGGGGCACAGATACGCAGTATTTT. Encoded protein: CASSGGTDTQYF.

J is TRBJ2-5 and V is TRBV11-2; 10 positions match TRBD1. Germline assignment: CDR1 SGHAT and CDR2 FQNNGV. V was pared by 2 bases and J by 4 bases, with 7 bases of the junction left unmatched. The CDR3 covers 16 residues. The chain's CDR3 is CASSLRQGALIETQYF. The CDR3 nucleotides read TGTGCCAGCAGCTTACGACAGGGGGCTTTAATAGAGACCCAGTACTTC.

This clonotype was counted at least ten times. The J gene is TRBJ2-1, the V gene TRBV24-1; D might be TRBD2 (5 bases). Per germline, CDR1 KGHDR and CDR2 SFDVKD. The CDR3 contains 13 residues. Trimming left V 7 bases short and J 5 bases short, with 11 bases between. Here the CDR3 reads CATRGDLNNEQFF. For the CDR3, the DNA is TGTGCCACCAGGGGAGACTTGAACAATGAGCAGTTCTTC.

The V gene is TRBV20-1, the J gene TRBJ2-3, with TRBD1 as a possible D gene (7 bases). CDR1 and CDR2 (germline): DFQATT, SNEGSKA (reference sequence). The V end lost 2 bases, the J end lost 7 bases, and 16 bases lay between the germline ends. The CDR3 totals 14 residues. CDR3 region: CSARQGGYIYTQYF. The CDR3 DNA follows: TGCAGTGCTAGACAGGGGGGATATATATATACGCAGTATTTT.

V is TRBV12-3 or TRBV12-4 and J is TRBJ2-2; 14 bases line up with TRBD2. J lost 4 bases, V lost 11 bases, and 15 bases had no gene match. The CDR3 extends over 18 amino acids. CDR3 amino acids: CAFSFPPGTSGSTGELFF. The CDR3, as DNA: TGTGCCTTCAGTTTCCCCCCCGGGACTAGCGGGAGCACCGGGGAGCTGTTTTTT.

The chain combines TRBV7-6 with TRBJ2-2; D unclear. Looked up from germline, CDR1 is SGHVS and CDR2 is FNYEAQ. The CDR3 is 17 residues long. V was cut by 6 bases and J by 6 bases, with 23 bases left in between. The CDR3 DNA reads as TGTGCCAGCAGACCCACCGCCAGTGGGGTTGCGTCCGGGGAGCTGTTTTTT. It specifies CASRPTASGVASGELFF.

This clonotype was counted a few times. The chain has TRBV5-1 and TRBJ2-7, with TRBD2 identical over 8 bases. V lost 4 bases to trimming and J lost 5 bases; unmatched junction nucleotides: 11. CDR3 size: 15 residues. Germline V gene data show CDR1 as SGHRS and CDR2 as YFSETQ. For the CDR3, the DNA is TGCGCCAGCAGCGACAGACTAGCGAACCTCCACGAGCAGTACTTC. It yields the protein CASSDRLANLHEQYF.

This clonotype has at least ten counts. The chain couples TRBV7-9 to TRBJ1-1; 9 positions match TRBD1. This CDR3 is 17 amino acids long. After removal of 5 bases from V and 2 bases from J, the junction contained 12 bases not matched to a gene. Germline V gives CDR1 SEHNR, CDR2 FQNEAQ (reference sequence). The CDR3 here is CASSDSGQGVFNTEAFF. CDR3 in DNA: TGTGCCAGCAGCGATTCGGGACAGGGAGTTTTTAACACTGAAGCTTTCTTT.

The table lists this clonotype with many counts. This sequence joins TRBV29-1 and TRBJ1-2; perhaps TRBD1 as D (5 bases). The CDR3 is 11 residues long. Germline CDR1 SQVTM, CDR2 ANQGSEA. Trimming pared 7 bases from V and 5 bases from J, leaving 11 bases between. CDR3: CSAGDEYGYTF. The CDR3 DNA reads TGCAGCGCCGGGGACGAGTATGGCTACACCTTC.

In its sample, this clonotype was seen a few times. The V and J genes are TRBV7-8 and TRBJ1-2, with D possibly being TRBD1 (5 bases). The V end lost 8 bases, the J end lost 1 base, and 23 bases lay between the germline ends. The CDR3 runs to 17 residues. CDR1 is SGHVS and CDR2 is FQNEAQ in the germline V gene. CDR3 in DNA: TGTGCCAGCGGATTTGGCGGGGCGGCAGGGAATAACTATGGCTACACCTTC. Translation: CASGFGGAAGNNYGYTF.

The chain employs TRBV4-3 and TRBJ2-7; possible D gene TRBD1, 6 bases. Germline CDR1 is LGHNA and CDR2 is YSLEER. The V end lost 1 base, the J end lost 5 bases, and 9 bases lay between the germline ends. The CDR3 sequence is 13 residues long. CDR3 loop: CASSQVQGHEQYF. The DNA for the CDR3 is TGCGCCAGCAGCCAAGTACAGGGCCACGAGCAGTACTTC.

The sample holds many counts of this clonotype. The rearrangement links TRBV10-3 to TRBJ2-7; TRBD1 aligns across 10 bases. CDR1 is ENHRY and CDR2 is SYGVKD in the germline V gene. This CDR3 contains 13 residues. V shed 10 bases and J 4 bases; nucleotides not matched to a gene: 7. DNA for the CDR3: TGTGCCAGCGGGACAGGGGATGGTTACGAGCAGTACTTC. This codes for CASGTGDGYEQYF.

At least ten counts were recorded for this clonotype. In nucleotides, the CDR3 is TGCAGCGTTGCGGAGGGTGCCTACAATGAGCAGTTCTTC. It yields the protein CSVAEGAYNEQFF. V is TRBV29-1 and J is TRBJ2-1; D may be TRBD2 (6 bases). Trimming removed 4 bases from V and 2 bases from J, with 9 bases in between. In germline, CDR1 is SQVTM, CDR2 ANQGSEA. This CDR3 comprises 13 residues.

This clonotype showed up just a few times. DNA of the CDR3: TGTGCCAGCAGTTTCCCGGACAGGAACACCGGGGAGCTGTTTTTT. Its protein product is CASSFPDRNTGELFF. J is TRBJ2-2 and V is TRBV12-3 or TRBV12-4; a weak D match, TRBD1 (6 bases). CDR3 size: 15 residues. Trimming removed 3 bases from V and 1 base from J, with 9 bases in between.

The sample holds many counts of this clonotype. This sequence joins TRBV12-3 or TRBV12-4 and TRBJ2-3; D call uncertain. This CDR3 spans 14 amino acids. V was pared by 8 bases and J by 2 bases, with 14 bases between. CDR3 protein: CASSLGSYTDTQYF. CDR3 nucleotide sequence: TGTGCCAGCTCCCTAGGCAGTTACACAGATACGCAGTATTTT.

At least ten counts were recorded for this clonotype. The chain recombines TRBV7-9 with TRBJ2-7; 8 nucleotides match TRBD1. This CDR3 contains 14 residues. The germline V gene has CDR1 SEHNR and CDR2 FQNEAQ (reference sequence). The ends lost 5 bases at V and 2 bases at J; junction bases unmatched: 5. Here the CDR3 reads CASSPGQVTYEQYF. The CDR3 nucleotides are TGTGCCAGCAGCCCGGGACAGGTTACCTACGAGCAGTACTTC. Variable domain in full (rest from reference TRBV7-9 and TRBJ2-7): DTGVSQNPRHKITKRGQNVTFRCDPISEHNRLYWYRQTLGQGPEFLTYFQNEAQLEKSRLLSDRFSAERPKGSFSTLEIQRTEQGDSAMYLCASSPGQVTYEQYFGPGTRLTVT.

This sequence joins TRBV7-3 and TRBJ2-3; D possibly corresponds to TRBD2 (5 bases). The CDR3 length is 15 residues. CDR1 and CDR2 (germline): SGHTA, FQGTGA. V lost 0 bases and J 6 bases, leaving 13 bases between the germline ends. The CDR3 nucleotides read TGTGCCAGCAGCTTAACTGACGGGATCAGGGATACGCAGTATTTT. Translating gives CASSLTDGIRDTQYF.

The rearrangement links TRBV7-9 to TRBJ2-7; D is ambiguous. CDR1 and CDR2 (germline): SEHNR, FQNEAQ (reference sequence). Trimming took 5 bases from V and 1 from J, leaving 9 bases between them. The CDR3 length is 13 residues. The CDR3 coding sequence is TGTGCCAGCAGCGAAACACAATCCTACGAGCAGTACTTC. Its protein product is CASSETQSYEQYF.

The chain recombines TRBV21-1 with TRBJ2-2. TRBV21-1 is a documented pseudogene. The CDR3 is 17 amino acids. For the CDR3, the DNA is TGTGCCAGCAGCAAAAGCCCGAAGTGGACGGCCACCGGGGAGCTGTTTTTT. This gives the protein CASSKSPKWTATGELFF.

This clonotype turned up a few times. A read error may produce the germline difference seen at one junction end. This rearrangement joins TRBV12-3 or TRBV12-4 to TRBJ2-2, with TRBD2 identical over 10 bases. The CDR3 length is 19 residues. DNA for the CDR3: TGTGCCAGCAGCTCCAAAATAACACCGGGACTAGCGAAAACCGGGGAGCTGTTTTTT. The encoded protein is CASSSKITPGLAKTGELFF.